Below, one TCR beta chain is given with its context. Its antigen remains unidentified. V lost 2 bases and J lost 7, with 12 bases in between. The V gene's germline CDR1 is SGHDN and CDR2 FVKESK. This CDR3 region has 13 residues. The data belong to a study of cytomegalovirus exposure and HLA in healthy donors. On the study more broadly: From donors who were HLA-typed, an early data release held around 80 million unique TCRs. Among a few hundred genotyped donors, about 80% fell in the Caucasian-associated ancestry cluster. Study-wide results and caveats: Researchers had no immune exposure information except CMV serostatus available.

The PCR was carried out with 60 Vbeta primers and 13 Jbeta primers. Libraries were prepared by immunoSEQ multiplex PCR; TCRdb keeps only in-frame clonotypes and omits some of them. The sample shows around 190,000 clones, 79% of them seen only once. This rearrangement joins TRBV14 to TRBJ2-7; tentatively, D is TRBD1 (6 bases). Sequencing used PBMCs. This clonotype was obtained from a woman in her thirties or forties in good health and CMV-seronegative. This CDR3 reads CASSQNRVGEQYF. The CDR3 region has the DNA TGTGCCAGCAGCCAAAACAGGGTGGGGGAGCAGTACTTC.